The source of this T cell receptor (beta chain) is a study of T cell repertoires in cytomegalovirus infection. In TCRdb, the reads were re-called with MiXCR into one record per CDR3 protein. The sample shows hundreds of thousands of distinct CDR3 sequences, around 32% of them seen only once. This CDR3 is built from 20 residues. V shed 4 bases and J shed 3 bases, with 27 bases lying between them. The germline CDR1 and CDR2 sequences are SGHVS and FQNEAQ. Study-wide results and limits: Clonotype analysis showed dominance of the ex vivo response by HLA-C-restricted CMV-specific TCR beta clonotypes.

This clonotype was picked up many times. The antigen is unknown. The chain links TRBV7-8 to TRBJ2-2; D might be TRBD1 or TRBD2, each matching 5 bases. This clonotype was obtained from a human donor in good health (CMV status not recorded). Some clones in this sample may be carry-over from other donors' samples. The source material was cultured CD8+ T cells from PBMCs, sampled from culture after CMV antigen stimulation. In nucleotides, the CDR3 is TGTGCCAGCAGCTCCTTCCTTTTTATTCTCGAGGGGCTGGACACCGGGGAGCTGTTTTTT. This gives the protein CASSSFLFILEGLDTGELFF.